Listed below are T cell receptor beta chains from one sample, sequenced in a study of graft-versus-host responses after intestinal transplantation. The table came from immunoSEQ multiplex PCR; TCRdb's copy has only in-frame clones and leaves some out. This sample has more than 65,000 clones, with around 92% found just once. For these TCRs, the target antigens are not known. This material consisted of unstimulated CD8+ T cells sorted from spleen or lymph node cells, taken before transplant. The receptors originated from a human donor who was the organ donor for an intestinal transplant. Each CDR3 is given with its conserved first and last residue. The D gene is left open where the match is weak. Not all rows give a size; the values are once, few, many and, for expanded clones, a class.

D	size	J	V	DNA	CDR3
NA	NA	TRBJ2-3	TRBV30	TGTGCCTGCCGGGGGGCGGGGGTAAGCACAGATACGCAGTATTTT	CACRGAGVSTDTQYF
TRBD1	once	TRBJ2-3	TRBV7-3	TGTGCCAGCAGTACAGGGGGCCCAGATACGCAGTATTTT	CASSTGGPDTQYF
TRBD1	NA	TRBJ2-7	TRBV7-8	TGTGCCAGCAGCCCCGGGACAGGACCTTCCTACGAGCAGTACTTC	CASSPGTGPSYEQYF
TRBD1	NA	TRBJ1-4	TRBV19	TGTGCCAGTGGTGCCCGCGATCCCAAGACAGGGGGTGATGAAAAACTGTTTTTT	CASGARDPKTGGDEKLFF
TRBD1	NA	TRBJ1-3	TRBV5-6	TGTGCCAGCAGCTTACTGACAGGGTTTCTCTCTGGAAACACCATATATTTT	CASSLLTGFLSGNTIYF
TRBD2	NA	TRBJ2-5	TRBV5-1	TGCGCCAGCAGCTTGGTCCTAGCGGGGATGTACCAGACCCAGTACTTC	CASSLVLAGMYQTQYF
NA	NA	TRBJ2-2	TRBV4-3	TGCGCCAGCAGCCAAGATTGGACCCAGACAGTTCAGGCCGGGGAGCTGTTTTTT	CASSQDWTQTVQAGELFF
TRBD1	NA	TRBJ1-1	TRBV12-5	TGTGCTAGTGGTTTGGGAATCGACAGGGGCGCTGAAGCTTTCTTT	CASGLGIDRGAEAFF
TRBD1	NA	TRBJ2-5	TRBV4-1	TGCGCCAGCAGCCAACAGGGGGCTAAGGAGACCCAGTACTTC	CASSQQGAKETQYF
NA	once	TRBJ2-2	TRBV28	TGTGCCAGCAGTCTCGGGGGTACCGGGGAGCTGTTTTTT	CASSLGGTGELFF
NA	NA	TRBJ2-7	TRBV4-1	TGCGCCAGCAGCCAAGACGAATCCTACGAGCAGTACTTC	CASSQDESYEQYF
NA	NA	TRBJ2-7	TRBV27	TGTGCCAGCAGTTTGTCCCAGTCCTACGAGCAGTACTTC	CASSLSQSYEQYF
TRBD2	NA	TRBJ2-7	TRBV6-1	TGTGCCAGCCGAGAGACTAAAGCGGGGGCCTACGAGCAGTACTTC	CASRETKAGAYEQYF
NA	NA	TRBJ2-7	TRBV7-3	TGTGCCAGCAGCTTAACGTACGGCTACGAGCAGTACTTC	CASSLTYGYEQYF
NA	NA	TRBJ1-4	TRBV11-2	TGTGCCAGCAGCTTAGATCCGCCCGGGAATAATGAAAAACTGTTTTTT	CASSLDPPGNNEKLFF
NA	NA	TRBJ2-3	TRBV2	TGTGCCACCCAGGCCGGGACGTCCAGCGGGGATACGCAGTATTTT	CATQAGTSSGDTQYF
NA	NA	TRBJ1-2	TRBV2	TGTGCCAGCAGTGAATCCCCGGCGGACATCTATGGCTACACCTTC	CASSESPADIYGYTF
TRBD2	NA	TRBJ2-1	TRBV27	TGTGCCAGCAGTTTAACGGCGGGGGGAGGCAATGAGCAGTTCTTC	CASSLTAGGGNEQFF
NA	NA	TRBJ2-7	TRBV6-5	TGTGCCAGCAGTTTTCATGAGACAGGCTACGAGCAGTACTTC	CASSFHETGYEQYF
NA	NA	TRBJ1-2	TRBV7-8	TGTGCCAGCAGCCGGGGGAGCAACGCTAACTATGGCTACACCTTC	CASSRGSNANYGYTF
TRBD2	NA	TRBJ2-1	TRBV19	TGTGCCAGTAGTATGGCGGGGGGGCTCAATGAGCAGTTCTTC	CASSMAGGLNEQFF
NA	few	TRBJ1-4	TRBV6-1	TGTGCCAGCAGGGGGAGTGGGGAAAAACTGTTTTTT	CASRGSGEKLFF
TRBD2	NA	TRBJ2-3	TRBV6-1	TGTGCCAGCAGTGAGAGACTAGCGGGGGTGATCACAGATACGCAGTATTTT	CASSERLAGVITDTQYF
NA	NA	TRBJ1-1	TRBV4-1	TGCGCCAGCAGCCCGAGCCAGGGCAACACTGAAGCTTTCTTT	CASSPSQGNTEAFF
NA	NA	TRBJ2-5	TRBV7-9	TGTGCCAGCAGCTTAGTCCAGGGAGGAAGAGAGACCCAGTACTTC	CASSLVQGGRETQYF
TRBD2	NA	TRBJ2-3	TRBV7-7	TGTGCTAGCAGCTTTGGGAGGGCGGGAGATACGCAGTATTTT	CASSFGRAGDTQYF
NA	NA	TRBJ2-7	TRBV5-6	TGTGCCAGCAGCCTCGACTTAACCTACGAGCAGTACTTC	CASSLDLTYEQYF
TRBD2	NA	TRBJ2-5	TRBV9	TGTGCCAGCAGCGTAGCGGGGGGGCTCGAGACCCAGTACTTC	CASSVAGGLETQYF
TRBD1	few	TRBJ1-3	TRBV7-8	TGTGCCAGCAGCTTATCTTGGGACAGAACCGAGAACTCTGGAAACACCATATATTTT	CASSLSWDRTENSGNTIYF
TRBD2	NA	TRBJ2-3	TRBV4-3	TGCGCCAGCAGCCAAGAAGTACTGGGACTAGCGGAGGTTACGCAGTATTTT	CASSQEVLGLAEVTQYF
NA	NA	TRBJ1-2	TRBV29-1	TGCAGCGTTGAAGATCGGGGATATGGCTACACCTTC	CSVEDRGYGYTF
NA	NA	TRBJ2-5	TRBV5-5	TGTGCCAGCAGCTTGGTGGTTTCAGGGGGGAGGGAGACCCAGTACTTC	CASSLVVSGGRETQYF
TRBD2	few	TRBJ2-7	TRBV10-2	TGCGCCAGCACGCTAGCGGTGACCTACGAGCAGTACTTC	CASTLAVTYEQYF
NA	NA	TRBJ1-2	TRBV19	TGTGCCAGTAGTCTTCCCCTAGGGGATCACTATGGCTACACCTTC	CASSLPLGDHYGYTF
NA	NA	TRBJ1-6	TRBV27	TGTGCCAGCGGGATGACAGTCAGACCCCTCCACTTT	CASGMTVRPLHF
NA	once	TRBJ2-1	TRBV9	TGTGCCAGCAGCGTAGGGGGGGTCGCCTACAATGAGCAGTTCTTC	CASSVGGVAYNEQFF
NA	NA	TRBJ1-6	TRBV27	TGTGCCAGCAGTTTAGGGGGGGCCCCGGGTCGTTCACCCCTCCACTTT	CASSLGGAPGRSPLHF
TRBD1	NA	TRBJ1-2	TRBV10-3	TGTGCCATCAATGCAGGGGGGATGGACTATGGCTACACCTTC	CAINAGGMDYGYTF
NA	once	TRBJ2-7	TRBV7-6	TGTGCCAGCAGCTTAGAGGGGCATGGGCTCTACGAGCAGTACTTC	CASSLEGHGLYEQYF
TRBD1	NA	TRBJ1-3	TRBV28	TGTGCCAGCAGTTTCAGGGGGCCCCCGAGCTCTGGAAACACCATATATTTT	CASSFRGPPSSGNTIYF
TRBD1	NA	TRBJ1-2	TRBV7-9	TGTGCCAGCAGCTTAGGGGACAGGGGGCACTATGGCTACACCTTC	CASSLGDRGHYGYTF
TRBD1	NA	TRBJ1-5	TRBV30	TGTGCCTGGAGTGGACAGGGGAATCAGCCCCAGCATTTT	CAWSGQGNQPQHF
NA	NA	TRBJ2-7	TRBV4-3	TGCGCCAGCAGCGGACTGGCGGGGCCCTCCTACGAGCAGTACTTC	CASSGLAGPSYEQYF
TRBD2	NA	TRBJ2-7	TRBV9	TGTGCCAGCAGCGTAAGGACTAGCGGGGGGGCGAGGGAGCAGTACTTC	CASSVRTSGGAREQYF
TRBD2	NA	TRBJ2-1	TRBV27	TGTGCCAGCAGTTTATCGAGCCTAGCGGGGTCTTACAATGAGCAGTTCTTC	CASSLSSLAGSYNEQFF
TRBD1	NA	TRBJ1-6	TRBV4-1	TGCGCCAGCAGCCCTGGGACAGGTCATTCACCCCTCCACTTT	CASSPGTGHSPLHF
NA	NA	TRBJ1-4	TRBV11-2	TGTGCCAGCAGCTTAGTGGGCAGGCTACCTGAAAAACTGTTTTTT	CASSLVGRLPEKLFF
NA	NA	TRBJ2-5	TRBV7-9	TGTGCCAGCAGCTTACCTACGTCGGGCCAAGAGACCCAGTACTTC	CASSLPTSGQETQYF
TRBD1	NA	TRBJ2-7	TRBV18	TGTGCCAGCTCACCACCCGGGACAGTAGTCTACGAGCAGTACTTC	CASSPPGTVVYEQYF
NA	once	TRBJ2-7	TRBV11-2	TGTGCCAGCAGCTTTTTTGGAGGGGGGGATAGCTCCTACGAGCAGTACTTC	CASSFFGGGDSSYEQYF
TRBD2	NA	TRBJ2-7	TRBV6-1	TGTGCCAGCAGTGAAGGGACCGGGGGGGCCCACGAGCAGTACTTC	CASSEGTGGAHEQYF
TRBD1	NA	TRBJ1-2	TRBV7-9	TGTGCCAGCAGCTCAGGGGGCGCGGTCTATGGCTACACCTTC	CASSSGGAVYGYTF
NA	NA	TRBJ2-1	TRBV28	TGTGCCAGCAGTTCGGGACTTTCCTACAATGAGCAGTTCTTC	CASSSGLSYNEQFF
NA	NA	TRBJ1-1	TRBV27	TGTGCCAGCATAGGAGGTGGCACTGAAGCTTTCTTT	CASIGGGTEAFF
TRBD1	NA	TRBJ2-7	TRBV27	TGTGCCAGCGCCGGGACAGAAACCTACGAGCAGTACTTC	CASAGTETYEQYF